This T cell receptor beta chain was sequenced during a study of CD8 T cells in ankylosing spondylitis. Regarding the study as a whole: Earlier reports found some motif variants in synovial fluid and blood in reactive arthritis. From matched ankylosing spondylitis synovial fluid, disease-linked clones were reportedly recovered at significantly enriched levels.

CDR1 is SGHVS and CDR2 is FQNEAQ in the germline V gene. The CDR3 loop spans 14 amino acids. Trimming removed 5 bases at V and 6 bases at J, with 16 bases between. A note on this clonotype: The antigen remains unidentified.

A quantitative 5'-RACE method, one with molecular barcodes, was used to make TCR beta libraries. TCRdb re-called the 5' RACE reads with MiXCR, one entry per CDR3 protein. Among 200,000 to 250,000 distinct CDR3 sequences listed, over 8.5% were seen once. V is TRBV7-8 and J is TRBJ1-1; D is ambiguous. Sequenced: blood, either unsorted or a sorted T cell fraction (not recorded which). The source is a male donor with ankylosing spondylitis or in good health (not recorded which). The CDR3: CASSTREGKAEAFF. The CDR3 nucleotides are TGTGCCAGCAGCACCCGAGAAGGGAAGGCTGAAGCTTTCTTT.